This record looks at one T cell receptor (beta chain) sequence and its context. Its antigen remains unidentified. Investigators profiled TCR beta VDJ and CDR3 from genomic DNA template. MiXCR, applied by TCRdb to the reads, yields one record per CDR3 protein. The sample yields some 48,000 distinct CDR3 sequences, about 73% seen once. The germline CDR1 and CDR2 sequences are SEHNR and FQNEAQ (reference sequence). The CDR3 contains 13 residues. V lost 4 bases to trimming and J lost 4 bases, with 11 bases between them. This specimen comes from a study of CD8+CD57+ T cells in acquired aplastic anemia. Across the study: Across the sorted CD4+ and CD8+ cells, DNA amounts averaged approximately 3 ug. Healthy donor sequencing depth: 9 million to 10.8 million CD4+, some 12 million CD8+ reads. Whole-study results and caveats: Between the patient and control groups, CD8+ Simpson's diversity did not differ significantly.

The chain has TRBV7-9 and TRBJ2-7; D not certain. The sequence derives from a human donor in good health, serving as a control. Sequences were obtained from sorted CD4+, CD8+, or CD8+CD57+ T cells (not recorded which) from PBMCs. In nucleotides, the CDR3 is TGTGCCAGCAGCTCCCCAAGTAGATACGAGCAGTACTTC. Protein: CASSSPSRYEQYF.